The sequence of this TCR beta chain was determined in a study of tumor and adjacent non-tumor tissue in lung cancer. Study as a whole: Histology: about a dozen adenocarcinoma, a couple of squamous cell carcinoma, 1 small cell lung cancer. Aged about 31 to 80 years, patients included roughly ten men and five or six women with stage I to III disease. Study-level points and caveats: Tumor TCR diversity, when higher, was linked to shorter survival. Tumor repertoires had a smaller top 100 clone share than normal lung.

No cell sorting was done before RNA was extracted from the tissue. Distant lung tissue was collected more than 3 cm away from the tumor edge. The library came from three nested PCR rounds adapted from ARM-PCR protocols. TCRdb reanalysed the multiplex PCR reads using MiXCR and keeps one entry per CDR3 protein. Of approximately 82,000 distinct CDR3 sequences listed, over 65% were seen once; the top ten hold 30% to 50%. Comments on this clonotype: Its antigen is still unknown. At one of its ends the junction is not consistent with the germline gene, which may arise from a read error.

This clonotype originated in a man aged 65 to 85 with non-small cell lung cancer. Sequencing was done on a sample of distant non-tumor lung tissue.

The CDR3 spells CASSQQDWRLHTGDLFF. The CDR3 nucleotides are TGCGCCAGCAGCCAACAGGATTGGAGGTTGCACACCGGGGACCTGTTTTTT. This chain joins TRBV4-3 and TRBJ2-2, with D tentatively TRBD1 or TRBD2 (5 bases each). In germline, CDR1 is LGHNA, CDR2 YSLEER. CDR3 length: 17 amino acids.